The rows below give T cell receptor beta chains drawn from one sample of a study of post-analysis software for immune sequencing data. Each CDR3 protein gets one entry after TCRdb re-called the PCR reads with MiXCR. The table shows fewer than 850,000 distinct CDR3 sequences, with about half occurring only once. Sequencing input: blood. All receptors come from a girl under 18 with multiple sclerosis. Each CDR3 is given with its conserved first and last residue. A D gene is named only where the DNA matches it firmly. Size values are once, few and many counts, or a class for expanded clones, and some rows have none.

j_call	clone_size	v_call	d_call	cdr3_nt	cdr3_aa
TRBJ2-7	NA	TRBV5-1	NA	TGCGCCAGCAGCATTCAGGGAATGTACGAGCAGTACTTC	CASSIQGMYEQYF
TRBJ2-1	few	TRBV24-1	TRBD2	TGTGCCACCAGTCCCGGGACTAGCGGGAGCTCCTACAATGAGCAGTTCTTC	CATSPGTSGSSYNEQFF
TRBJ2-7	NA	TRBV27	NA	TGTGCCAGCAGTTTTCGGGCAGCCTACGAGCAGTACTTC	CASSFRAAYEQYF
TRBJ2-1	few	TRBV20-1	TRBD2	TGCAGTGCTGGGGGTGAGTCGGGAGGGAGCTCCTACAATGAGCAGTTCTTC	CSAGGESGGSSYNEQFF
TRBJ2-1	NA	TRBV12-3/TRBV12-4	TRBD2	TGTGCCAGCAGCTCAAACTCCGGGACTAGCGGGAATATCGATGAGCAGTTCTTC	CASSSNSGTSGNIDEQFF
TRBJ1-2	NA	TRBV12-3/TRBV12-4	NA	TGTGCCAGCAGTTTTGGAGCTAACTATGGCTACACCTTC	CASSFGANYGYTF
TRBJ1-1	NA	TRBV12-3/TRBV12-4	NA	TGTGCCAGCGGCCGGTTGGTCACTGAAGCTTTCTTT	CASGRLVTEAFF
TRBJ2-1	few	TRBV5-1	TRBD2	TGCGCCAGCAGCTCGGGACTAGACAACAATGAGCAGTTCTTC	CASSSGLDNNEQFF
TRBJ2-6	few	TRBV27	NA	TGTGCCAGCAGTTTAGGGGTGGGGTCTAGCTCTGGGGCCAACGTCCTGACTTTC	CASSLGVGSSSGANVLTF
TRBJ2-6	few	TRBV20-1	NA	TGCAGTGCCCCGGACAGCTCTGGGGCCAACGTCCTGACTTTC	CSAPDSSGANVLTF
TRBJ2-1	NA	TRBV4-1	TRBD2	TGCGCCAGCAGCCAAGATTGGCTAGCGGGGGTTCTTGCGGGGAATGAGCAGTTCTTC	CASSQDWLAGVLAGNEQFF
TRBJ2-7	NA	TRBV19	TRBD2	TGTGCCAGTAGTCCGACTAGCGAGTACGAGCAGTACTTC	CASSPTSEYEQYF
TRBJ2-4	few	TRBV2	TRBD1	TGTGCCAGCAGTGGGGACAGTAGAGCCAAAAACATTCAGTACTTC	CASSGDSRAKNIQYF
TRBJ1-1	few	TRBV5-8	NA	TGTGCCAGCAGCTTGGAGTACGGGAACACTGAAGCTTTCTTT	CASSLEYGNTEAFF
TRBJ2-6	NA	TRBV6-5	TRBD1	TGTGCCAGGGACAGGGTTGGGGCCAACGTCCTGACTTTC	CARDRVGANVLTF
TRBJ2-1	NA	TRBV6-1	NA	TGTGCCAGCAGTGGGGTCCGAGGGCAGTTCTTC	CASSGVRGQFF
TRBJ1-5	NA	TRBV28	NA	TGTGCCAGCAGTTTGATCGTGCGCAATCAGCCCCAGCATTTT	CASSLIVRNQPQHF
TRBJ2-7	few	TRBV12-3/TRBV12-4	NA	TGTGCCAGCAGTTTCCTCTCAGGGTCATCTTACGAGCAGTACTTC	CASSFLSGSSYEQYF
TRBJ1-2	NA	TRBV27	NA	TGTGCCAGCATCAACCGGGGGGGTGGCTACACCTTC	CASINRGGGYTF
TRBJ2-1	NA	TRBV20-1	NA	TGCAGTGCTAGAGTGGGGCTAGTGGCGGGGCACAATGAGCAGTTCTTC	CSARVGLVAGHNEQFF
TRBJ1-5	NA	TRBV6-1	TRBD1	TGTGCCAGCAGGAAACAGGGGGCCGGTCAGCCCCAGCATTTT	CASRKQGAGQPQHF
TRBJ1-1	NA	TRBV6-5	NA	TGTGCCAGCAGCGCGGGGAGGCCTAGGGCTGAAGCTTTCTTT	CASSAGRPRAEAFF
TRBJ1-1	few	TRBV6-5	TRBD1	TGTGCCAGCAGTTACGGGACAGCGAACACTGAAGCTTTCTTT	CASSYGTANTEAFF
TRBJ2-3	few	TRBV20-1	TRBD2	TGCAGTGCTATTTCGGCGGGAGGGGCGGCAGATACGCAGTATTTT	CSAISAGGAADTQYF
TRBJ2-5	NA	TRBV12-3/TRBV12-4	NA	TGTGCCAGCAGGTTCTTTGGGAAAGAGACCCAGTACTTC	CASRFFGKETQYF
TRBJ1-5	NA	TRBV11-2	TRBD1	TGTGCCAGCAGCCCGGGACAGGTGGGCAATCAGCCCCAGCATTTT	CASSPGQVGNQPQHF
TRBJ2-5	NA	TRBV20-1	NA	TGCAGTGCTAGAGATGGGCTAGGGGTAATATATCAAGAGACCCAGTACTTC	CSARDGLGVIYQETQYF
TRBJ1-1	NA	TRBV18	NA	TGTGCCAGCTCCCCAGAAGGAATGAACACTGAAGCTTTCTTT	CASSPEGMNTEAFF
TRBJ2-1	once	TRBV27	TRBD2	TGTTCCAGCAGCCTGACTAGCGGGAGGGATGAGCAGTTCTTC	CSSSLTSGRDEQFF
TRBJ2-7	few	TRBV12-3/TRBV12-4	NA	TGTGCCAGCGCATCACGGCCCCTTTTTTTCTCCTACGAGCAGTACTTC	CASASRPLFFSYEQYF
TRBJ2-6	NA	TRBV2	NA	TGTGCCAGCAGTCCTGACCTCTCTGGGGCCAACGTCCTGACTTTC	CASSPDLSGANVLTF
TRBJ1-2	NA	TRBV20-1	TRBD1	TGCAGTGCTAGAGAGAACCCGACAGGGCTCTATGGCTACACCTTC	CSARENPTGLYGYTF
TRBJ2-1	NA	TRBV7-9	NA	TGTGCCAGCAGCTTTACTAGCTGGAATGAGCAGTTCTTC	CASSFTSWNEQFF
TRBJ2-7	NA	TRBV9	NA	TGTGCCAGCAGCGTAGGGGTTCCCCCCTACAATGAGCAGTACTTC	CASSVGVPPYNEQYF
TRBJ2-5	NA	TRBV20-1	NA	TGCAGTGCTAGAGATGGGCGCGAGACCCAGTACTTC	CSARDGRETQYF
TRBJ2-4	NA	TRBV3-1	NA	TGTGCCACCTCCTCGATCCTAGCCAAAAACATTCAGTACTTC	CATSSILAKNIQYF
TRBJ2-1	few	TRBV24-1	TRBD2	TGTGCCACCAGTGAAGGCGGGAGTTTGAGCAATGAGCAGTTCTTC	CATSEGGSLSNEQFF
TRBJ2-7	NA	TRBV7-8	NA	TGTGCCAGCAGCTTAGTGGACGGAGCCTACGAGCAGTACTTC	CASSLVDGAYEQYF
TRBJ2-1	NA	TRBV10-3	TRBD1	TGTGCCATCAGTGGAACCGAGGACAGGGTCAATGAGCAGTTCTTC	CAISGTEDRVNEQFF
TRBJ1-1	NA	TRBV7-2	NA	TGTGCCAGCAGCTCGCTTGGCAGGGGTAACACTGAAGCTTTCTTT	CASSSLGRGNTEAFF
TRBJ2-2	few	TRBV12-3/TRBV12-4	NA	TGTGCCAGCAGTCAAGGGGTCCACGGGGAGCTGTTTTTT	CASSQGVHGELFF
TRBJ2-2	once	TRBV5-1	TRBD1	TGCGCCAGCAGTCCAGGGGGCTTGAACACCGGGGAGCTGTTTTTT	CASSPGGLNTGELFF
TRBJ2-5	NA	TRBV3-1	NA	TGTGCCAGCAGCCAATACCAAGCAGCGGACCAAGAGACCCAGTACTTC	CASSQYQAADQETQYF
TRBJ2-7	NA	TRBV3-1	TRBD2	TGTGCCAGCAGCCAAGTCCCGGGAGGCCCTACCTACGAGCAGTACTTC	CASSQVPGGPTYEQYF
TRBJ2-5	few	TRBV10-2	NA	TGCGCCAGTGGGGGACCCGGGACGGAGGCCCTACAAGAGACCCAGTACTTC	CASGGPGTEALQETQYF
TRBJ1-5	NA	TRBV7-9	NA	TGTGCCAGCAGCTTCGGGGGTGACAATCAGCCCCAGCATTTT	CASSFGGDNQPQHF
TRBJ2-7	NA	TRBV27	NA	TGTGCCAGCAGCCAAACAGGGGGCGTCCTAGCGGGAACCTACGAGCAGTACTTC	CASSQTGGVLAGTYEQYF
TRBJ2-7	few	TRBV7-6	NA	TGTGCCAGCAGCCCCCGACCTTTTCGAGCCAGCGAGCAGTACTTC	CASSPRPFRASEQYF
TRBJ1-2	few	TRBV7-9	TRBD1	TGTGCCAGCAGCTTTGGGACAGGGTCTGGCTACACCTTC	CASSFGTGSGYTF
TRBJ2-5	NA	TRBV6-1	NA	TGTGCCAGCAGTGAAAGAGTCGTAGGGGTCGGTTCTCCCGATCAAGAGACCCAGTACTTC	CASSERVVGVGSPDQETQYF
TRBJ2-1	NA	TRBV7-3	TRBD2	TGTGCCAGCAGCTCGGGACTAGCCAGCTCCTACACCGAGCAGTTCTTC	CASSSGLASSYTEQFF